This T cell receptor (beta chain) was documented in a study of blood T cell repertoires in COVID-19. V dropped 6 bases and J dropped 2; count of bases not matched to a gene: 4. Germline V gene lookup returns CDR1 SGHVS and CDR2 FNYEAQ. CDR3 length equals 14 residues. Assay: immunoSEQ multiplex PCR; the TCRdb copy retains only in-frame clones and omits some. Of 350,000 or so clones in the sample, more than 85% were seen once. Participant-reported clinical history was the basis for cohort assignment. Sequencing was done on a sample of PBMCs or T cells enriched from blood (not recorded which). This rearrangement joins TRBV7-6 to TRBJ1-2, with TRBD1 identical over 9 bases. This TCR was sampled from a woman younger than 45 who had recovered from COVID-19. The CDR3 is CASSLDRGNYGYTF. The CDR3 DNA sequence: TGTGCCAGCAGTCTGGACAGGGGCAACTATGGCTACACCTTC.